Many counts were recorded for the clone carrying this T cell receptor (beta chain). The CDR3 runs 15 residues. The germline gives CDR1 SGDLS, CDR2 YYNGEE. V lost 2 bases and J lost 1, with 12 bases in between. The data were obtained in a study of blood T cells in healthy people across ages. The authors ran a second PCR of about 6 to 11 cycles using a sample-barcoded 5' primer and a J-beta primer mix. TCRdb fed the 5' RACE reads into MiXCR, producing one record per CDR3 protein. The table has more than 900,000 distinct CDR3 sequences, roughly 29% seen once. These same data were also listed under a study on T cells of mothers and their children.

The source material was blood. The source is a woman aged 40 to 55 in good health. The chain carries TRBV9 and TRBJ2-5, with D tentatively TRBD2 (6 bases). The CDR3 DNA follows: TGTGCCAGCAGCGTGGACGGGGGAGCCCAAGAGACCCAGTACTTC. As protein: CASSVDGGAQETQYF.